This T cell receptor (beta chain) is from a study of blood T cell repertoires in COVID-19. Study details: Researchers got acute and convalescent COVID-19 samples from the United States, Italy and Spain. From T cells, B-cell-depleted T cells, or PBMCs came the material, which was cDNA or gDNA.

Original processing notes: Reference gene primer amplification yielded estimated nucleated cell counts. Clones were sequenced by immunoSEQ multiplex PCR, and TCRdb holds only the in-frame ones, with some missing. V, J and clone size derive from that table, while D and trimming were established from the DNA sequence. Of some 180,000 clones in the sample, roughly 90% were seen once. This CDR3 region has 11 residues. The V end was cut by 5 bases, the J end by 9 bases, with 8 bases between. The rearrangement links TRBV12-3 or TRBV12-4 to TRBJ2-1; tentative D call: TRBD2 (6 bases). Sequencing used peripheral blood. This TCR derives from a man in his forties with acute or convalescent COVID-19. CDR3 in amino acids: CASSKRVEQFF. The CDR3 DNA sequence: TGTGCCAGCAGTAAGCGGGTTGAGCAGTTCTTC.